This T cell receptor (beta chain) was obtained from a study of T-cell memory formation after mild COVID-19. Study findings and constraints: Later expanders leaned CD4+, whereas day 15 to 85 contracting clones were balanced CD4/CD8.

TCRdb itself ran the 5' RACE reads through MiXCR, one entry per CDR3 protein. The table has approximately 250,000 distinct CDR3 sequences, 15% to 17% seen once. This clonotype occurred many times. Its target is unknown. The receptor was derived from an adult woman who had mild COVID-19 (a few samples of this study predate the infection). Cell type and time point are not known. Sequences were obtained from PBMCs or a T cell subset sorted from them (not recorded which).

The CDR3 nucleotides read TGTGCCAGCAACGGACAGAGCACAGATACGCAGTATTTT. Amino acids: CASNGQSTDTQYF. The rearrangement uses TRBV6-6 and TRBJ2-3, with D perhaps TRBD1 (6 bases). Per germline, CDR1 MNHNY and CDR2 SVGAGI (reference sequence). The CDR3 sequence is 13 residues long. V lost 7 bases to trimming and J lost 0 bases, with 8 bases between them.